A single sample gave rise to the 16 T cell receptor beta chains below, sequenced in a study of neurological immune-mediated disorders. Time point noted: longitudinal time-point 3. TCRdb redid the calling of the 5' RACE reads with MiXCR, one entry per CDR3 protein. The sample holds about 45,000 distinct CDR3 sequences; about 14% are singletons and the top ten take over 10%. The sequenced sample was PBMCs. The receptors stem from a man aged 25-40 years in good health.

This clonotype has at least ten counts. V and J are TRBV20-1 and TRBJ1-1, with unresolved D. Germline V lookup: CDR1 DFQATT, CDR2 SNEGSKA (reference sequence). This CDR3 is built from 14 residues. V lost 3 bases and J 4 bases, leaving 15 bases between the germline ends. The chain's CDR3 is CSARLSSLATEAFF. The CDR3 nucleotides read TGCAGTGCTAGGTTATCCTCCCTAGCCACTGAAGCTTTCTTT.

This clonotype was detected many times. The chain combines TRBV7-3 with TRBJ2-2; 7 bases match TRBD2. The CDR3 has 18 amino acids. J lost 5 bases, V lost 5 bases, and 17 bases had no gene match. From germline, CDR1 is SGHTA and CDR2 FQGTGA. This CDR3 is CASSTDPQDGRRTGELFF. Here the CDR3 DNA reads TGTGCCAGCAGCACCGATCCCCAAGACGGGAGGAGAACCGGGGAGCTGTTTTTT.

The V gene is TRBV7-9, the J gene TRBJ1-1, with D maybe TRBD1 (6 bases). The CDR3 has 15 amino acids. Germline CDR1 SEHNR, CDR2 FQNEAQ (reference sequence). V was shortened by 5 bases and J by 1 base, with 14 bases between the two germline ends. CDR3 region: CASSRGGEGNTEAFF. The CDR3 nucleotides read TGTGCCAGCAGCAGGGGGGGGGAGGGGAACACTGAAGCTTTCTTT.

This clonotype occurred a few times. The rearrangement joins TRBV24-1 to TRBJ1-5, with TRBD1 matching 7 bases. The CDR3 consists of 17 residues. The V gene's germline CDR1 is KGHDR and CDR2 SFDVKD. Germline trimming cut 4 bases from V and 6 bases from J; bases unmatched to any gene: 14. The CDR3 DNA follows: TGTGCCACCAGTGACAGGTTGGGAACAGGGGAATTTCAGCCCCAGCATTTT. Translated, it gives CATSDRLGTGEFQPQHF.

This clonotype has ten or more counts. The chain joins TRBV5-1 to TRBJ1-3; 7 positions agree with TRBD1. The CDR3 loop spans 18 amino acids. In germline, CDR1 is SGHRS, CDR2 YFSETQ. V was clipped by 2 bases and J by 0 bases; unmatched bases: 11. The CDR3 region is CASSLQPGTANSGNTIYF. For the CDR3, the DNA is TGCGCCAGCAGCTTACAACCCGGGACAGCCAACTCTGGAAACACCATATATTTT.

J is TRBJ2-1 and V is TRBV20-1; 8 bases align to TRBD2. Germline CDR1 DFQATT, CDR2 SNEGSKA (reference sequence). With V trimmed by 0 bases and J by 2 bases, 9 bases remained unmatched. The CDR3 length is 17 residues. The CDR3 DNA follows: TGCAGTGCTAGAGAGGGCGCGACTAGCGACACCTACAATGAGCAGTTCTTC. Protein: CSAREGATSDTYNEQFF.

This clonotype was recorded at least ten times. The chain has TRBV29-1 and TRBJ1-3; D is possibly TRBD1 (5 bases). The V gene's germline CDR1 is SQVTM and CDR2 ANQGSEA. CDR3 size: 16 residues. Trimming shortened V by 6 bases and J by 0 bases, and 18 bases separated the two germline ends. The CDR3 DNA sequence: TGCAGCGTCCGATCCGGGACGTTGGGCTCTGGAAACACCATATATTTT. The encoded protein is CSVRSGTLGSGNTIYF.

In nucleotides, the CDR3 is TGTGCCAGCAGTTCTATTTTAGCGTCCCCCTACAATGAGCAGTTCTTC. It translates to CASSSILASPYNEQFF. The J gene is TRBJ2-1, the V gene TRBV28, with D possibly being TRBD2 (5 bases). The CDR3 consists of 16 residues. V lost 4 bases and J lost 2, with 15 bases in between. Germline CDR1 and CDR2: MDHEN and SYDVKM.

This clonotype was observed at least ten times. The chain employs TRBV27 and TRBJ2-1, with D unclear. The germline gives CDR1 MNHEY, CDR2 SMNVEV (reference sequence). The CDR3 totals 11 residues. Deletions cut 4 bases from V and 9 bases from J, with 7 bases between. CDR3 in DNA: TGTGCCAGCAGTTCTTTGTTTGAGCAGTTCTTC. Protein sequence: CASSSLFEQFF.

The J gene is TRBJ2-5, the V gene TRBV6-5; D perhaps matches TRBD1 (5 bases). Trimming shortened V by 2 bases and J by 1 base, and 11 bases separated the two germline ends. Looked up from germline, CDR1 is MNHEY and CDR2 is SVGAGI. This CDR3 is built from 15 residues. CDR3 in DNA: TGTGCCAGCAGTTACCAAACAGGTTTCCAAGAGACCCAGTACTTC. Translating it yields CASSYQTGFQETQYF.

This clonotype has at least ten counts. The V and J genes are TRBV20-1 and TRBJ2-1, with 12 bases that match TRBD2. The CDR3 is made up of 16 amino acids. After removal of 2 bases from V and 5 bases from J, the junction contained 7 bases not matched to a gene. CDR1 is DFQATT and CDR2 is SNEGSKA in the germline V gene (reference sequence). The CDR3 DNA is TGCAGTGCTAGACGGACTAGCGGGAATCGTGACAATGAGCAGTTCTTC. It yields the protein CSARRTSGNRDNEQFF.

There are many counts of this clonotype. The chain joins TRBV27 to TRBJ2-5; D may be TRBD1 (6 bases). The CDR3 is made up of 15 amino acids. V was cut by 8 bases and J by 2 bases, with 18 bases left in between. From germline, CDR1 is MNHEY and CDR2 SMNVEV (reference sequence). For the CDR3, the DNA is TGTGCCAGCGGGAGAACAGGGCTGGGACAAGAGACCCAGTACTTC. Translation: CASGRTGLGQETQYF.

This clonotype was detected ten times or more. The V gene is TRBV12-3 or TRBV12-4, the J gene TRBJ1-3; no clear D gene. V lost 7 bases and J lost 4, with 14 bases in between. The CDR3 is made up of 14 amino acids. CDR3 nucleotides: TGTGCCAGCAATCCCGACGTGTCAGGAAACACCATATATTTT. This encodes CASNPDVSGNTIYF.

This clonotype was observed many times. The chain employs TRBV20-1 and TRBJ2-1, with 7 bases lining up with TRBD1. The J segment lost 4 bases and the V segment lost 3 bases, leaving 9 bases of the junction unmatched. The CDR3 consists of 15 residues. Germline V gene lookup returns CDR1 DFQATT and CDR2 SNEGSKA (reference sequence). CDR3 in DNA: TGCAGTGCTAGTCCCGCCGGGACAGATTACAATGAGCAGTTCTTC. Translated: CSASPAGTDYNEQFF.

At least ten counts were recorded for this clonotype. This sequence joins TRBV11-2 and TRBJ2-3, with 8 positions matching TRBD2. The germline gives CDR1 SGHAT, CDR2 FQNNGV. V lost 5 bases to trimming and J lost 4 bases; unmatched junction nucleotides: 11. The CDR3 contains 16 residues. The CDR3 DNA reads TGTGCCAGCAGCGGAAAACCGGGACTAGAAGCAGATACGCAGTATTTT. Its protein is CASSGKPGLEADTQYF. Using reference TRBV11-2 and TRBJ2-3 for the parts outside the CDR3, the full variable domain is EAGVAQSPRYKIIEKRQSVAFWCNPISGHATLYWYQQILGQGPKLLIQFQNNGVVDDSQLPKDRFSAERLKGVDSTLKIQPAKLEDSAVYLCASSGKPGLEADTQYFGPGTRLTVL.

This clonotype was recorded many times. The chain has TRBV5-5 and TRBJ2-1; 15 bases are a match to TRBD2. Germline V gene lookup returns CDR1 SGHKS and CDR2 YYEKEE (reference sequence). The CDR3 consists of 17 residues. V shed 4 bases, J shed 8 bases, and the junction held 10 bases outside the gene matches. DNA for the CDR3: TGTGCCAGCAGCGTTGGACTAGCGGGAGGGTTAATCCATGAGCAGTTCTTC. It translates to CASSVGLAGGLIHEQFF.